Listed below are T cell receptor beta chains from one sample, sequenced in a study of CD8+ T cells in alopecia areata. Clones were read by immunoSEQ multiplex PCR, and TCRdb kept only the in-frame ones, dropping some. Among approximately 100,000 clones listed, 35% to 50% were seen once. Sequencing was done on a sample of CD4+ T cells sorted from blood. The receptor set was obtained from a human donor with alopecia areata. CDR3s include the opening cysteine and the closing phenylalanine or tryptophan.

TRBV29-1	CSVRRVLNEKLFF
TRBV10-3	CAISESGVADTQYF
TRBV29-1	CSVDSAAGASNEQYF
TRBV11-2	CASSFRLAGANTGELFF
TRBV29-1	CSVVFGRGTSTDTQYF
TRBV29-1	CSVDRGGQETQYF
TRBV29-1	CSVDWGYGYTF
TRBV6-5	CASSPGAGETQYF
TRBV9	CASSRGLDQTKNIQYF
TRBV2	CASSGDRRAGYTF
TRBV29-1	CSVLRRGNTEAFF
TRBV5-4	CASSLVRVGSTGELFF
TRBV29-1	CSVVRGSGNTIYF
TRBV29-1	CSVLLAVKSDTQYF
TRBV29-1	CSVTQGTNTEAFF
TRBV30	CAGGGYTDEQFF
TRBV5-4	CASSRVGGLNTEAFF
TRBV27	CARPHEQYF
TRBV29-1	CSGRGTVNTEAFF
TRBV30	CAWSGASGYEQYF
TRBV29-1	CSVRTLYSGNTIYF
TRBV11-2	CASSPSGAGVYGYTF
TRBV5-6	CASSLLKGTIQETQYF
TRBV23-1	CASSKRGPDTQYF
TRBV29-1	CSVDRDEQFF
TRBV5-1	CASSFVTGERYTF
TRBV2	CASAETGYTF
TRBV29-1	CSVETSGAYNEQFF
TRBV27	CASSLGRTDTQYF
TRBV29-1	CSVRTGTGLYEQYF
TRBV7-2	CASSLALDRETQYF
TRBV7-9	CASRLQSSYNEQFF
TRBV29-1	CSGRQAHLVQETQYF
TRBV20-1	CSAAPEDTQYF
TRBV9	CASSADSGRRTDTQYF
TRBV11-2	CASSKSRGLGAYEQYF
TRBV29-1	CTSRANTGELFF
TRBV7-3	CASSLRARDSGNTIYF
TRBV5-1	CASSSGTVKETQYF
TRBV29-1	CSVLKQAAGGYTF
TRBV2	CASSRDSNYGYTF
TRBV7-9	CASSLLGLQANTGELFF
TRBV5-6	CASSFEGREETQYF
TRBV18	CASSPNEGEGYTF
TRBV6-5	CASRSTDTQYF
TRBV29-1	CSVARQAAYEQYF
TRBV7-9	CASSFKREGRETQYF
TRBV28	CASSPLSAGAKETQYF
TRBV6-1	CASKAGGETQYF
TRBV7-2	CASSKAGGAQNEQFF
TRBV7-3	CASSLGASGANVLTF
TRBV18	CAARSADTQYF